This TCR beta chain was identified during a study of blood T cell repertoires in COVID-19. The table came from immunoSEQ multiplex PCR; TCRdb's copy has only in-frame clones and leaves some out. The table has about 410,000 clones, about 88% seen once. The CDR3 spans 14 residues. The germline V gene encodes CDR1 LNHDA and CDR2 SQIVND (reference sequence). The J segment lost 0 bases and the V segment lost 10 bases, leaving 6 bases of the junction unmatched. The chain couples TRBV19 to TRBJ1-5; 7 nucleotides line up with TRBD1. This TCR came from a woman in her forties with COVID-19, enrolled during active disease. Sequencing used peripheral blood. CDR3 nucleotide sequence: TGTGCCACCCGGGACAGTTATAGCAATCAGCCCCAGCATTTT. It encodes CATRDSYSNQPQHF.